This T cell receptor (beta chain) was found in a study of shared T cell receptors in the human thymus. Only in-frame clones appear in the TCRdb table, and some are missing; sequencing was by immunoSEQ multiplex PCR. The table lists hundreds of thousands of clones, roughly 90% of them singletons. The sample also formed part of further work on human thymus T cells. That source reports: Donor material was obtained from healthy Finnish infants undergoing corrective surgery for congenital heart defects. Corrective heart surgery yielded the resections from which the thymus tissue came. There appeared to be biased usage of V and J genes in thymic and blood repertoires. Related work found strong thymic repertoire overlap between unrelated individuals.

The clonotype comes from a boy under two years old with a congenital heart defect. Source material: thymocytes.

CDR3 region: CASSSGNTGDQGNQPQHF. DNA of the CDR3: TGTGCCAGCAGCTCCGGCAACACAGGGGATCAGGGCAATCAGCCCCAGCATTTT. The chain has TRBV28 and TRBJ1-5; TRBD1 aligns across 7 bases. The CDR3 runs 18 residues. From germline, CDR1 is MDHEN and CDR2 SYDVKM. With V trimmed by 6 bases and J by 2 bases, 16 bases remained unmatched.